Listed here are 3 T cell receptor beta chains from one sample, sequenced in a study of blood T cells in healthy people across ages. A second PCR, run for roughly 7 to 12 cycles, used a sample-barcoded 5' primer plus a J-beta primer mix. TCRdb passed the 5' RACE reads through MiXCR, listing each CDR3 protein once. In the table there are roughly 1,800,000 distinct CDR3 sequences, around half of which are singletons. The sequencing input was blood. The receptors were gathered from a woman between 40 and 55 years old in good health.

Concerning this clonotype itself: An end of the junction differs from the germline gene, which may be a read error. V gene TRBV7-2 combines with J gene TRBJ2-3; a possible D gene is TRBD2 (6 bases). Germline V gives CDR1 SGHTA, CDR2 FQGNSA. This CDR3 region has 15 residues. The CDR3 loop reads CASGLTRGPTDTQYF. Written as DNA, the CDR3 is TGTGCCAGCGGCTTAACGCGGGGACCTACAGATACGCAGTATTTT.

The CDR3: CASSKDGTSETRETQYF. The CDR3, as DNA: TGTGCCAGCAGCAAAGATGGGACTAGCGAGACCAGGGAGACCCAGTACTTC. The chain couples TRBV21-1 to TRBJ2-5; the table calls TRBD2, which could not be checked here. TRBV21-1 constitutes a pseudogene. The CDR3 spans 17 residues.

The chain joins TRBV27 to TRBJ2-5; D remains ambiguous. Trimming pared 2 bases from V and 5 bases from J, leaving 12 bases between. The CDR3 loop spans 14 amino acids. CDR1 and CDR2 from the germline V gene are MNHEY and SMNVEV (reference sequence). CDR3 coding DNA: TGTGCCAGCAGTTTAAGGCGTTTTGGGGAGACCCAGTACTTC. As protein: CASSLRRFGETQYF.